The next 11 T cell receptor beta chains were all read from a single sample in a study of shared clonotypes between healthy human individuals. As defined, naive CD8 cells were CD45RO-negative and positively selected for CCR7, with terminally differentiated effector memory CD45RA+ cells excluded. Here immunoSEQ multiplex PCR was the method, and the copy in TCRdb shows in-frame clones only, minus some. The repertoire holds about 1.9 million clones, with about 93% as singletons. Source material: naive CD8+ T cells from PBMCs. The receptors were gathered from a man aged 18-30 years in good health. Some clones in this sample may be carry-over from other donors' samples.

V gene TRBV5-1 combines with J gene TRBJ2-1, with D perhaps TRBD1 (6 bases). The CDR3 has 16 residues. The V gene's germline CDR1 is SGHRS and CDR2 YFSETQ. V was cut by 0 bases and J by 6 bases, with 16 bases left in between. The CDR3 region is CASSLVGAISLNEQFF. CDR3 nucleotide sequence: TGCGCCAGCAGCTTGGTGGGGGCCATAAGCCTCAATGAGCAGTTCTTC. Combining the CDR3 with reference TRBV5-1 and TRBJ2-1 gives the whole variable domain KAGVTQTPRYLIKTRGQQVTLSCSPISGHRSVSWYQQTPGQGLQFLFEYFSETQRNKGNFPGRFSGRQFSNSRSEMNVSTLELGDSALYLCASSLVGAISLNEQFFGPGTRLTVL.

This chain connects TRBV10-3 to TRBJ1-5; 7 bases map to TRBD1. CDR3 size: 14 residues. CDR1 and CDR2 from the germline V gene are ENHRY and SYGVKD. Germline trimming cut 11 bases from V and 5 bases from J; bases unmatched to any gene: 12. The CDR3 region has the DNA TGTGCCGCCCACGACGGGACAGAGTATCAGCCCCAGCATTTT. Its protein product is CAAHDGTEYQPQHF.

The chain combines TRBV4-1 with TRBJ2-1, with a possible D match to TRBD1 (5 bases). The V end lost 1 base, the J end lost 4 bases, and 11 bases lay between the germline ends. CDR1 is MGHRA, CDR2 YSYEKL, per germline. This CDR3 is 15 amino acids long. CDR3 nucleotide sequence: TGCGCCAGCAGCCAAGGTCCGACAGTTTACAATGAGCAGTTCTTC. Its translation is CASSQGPTVYNEQFF.

This chain connects TRBV9 to TRBJ2-1; D might be TRBD1 or TRBD2, each matching 5 bases. CDR1 is SGDLS, CDR2 YYNGEE, per germline. Between the trimmed V and J ends, which lost 3 bases and 3 bases, there was a span of 13 bases. The CDR3 loop spans 15 amino acids. CDR3 sequence reads: CASSGRDGDYNEQFF. The CDR3 nucleotides are TGTGCCAGCAGCGGCCGGGACGGTGACTACAATGAGCAGTTCTTC.

The chain recombines TRBV28 with TRBJ2-7; possible D gene TRBD2, 6 bases. V was pared by 3 bases and J by 7 bases, with 13 bases between. CDR3 size: 13 residues. Germline loops: CDR1 MDHEN, CDR2 SYDVKM. The CDR3 bases are TGTGCCAGCAGTTTGGATCGTAGCGGTGAGCAGTACTTC. Translating gives CASSLDRSGEQYF.

The CDR3 protein is CASSSRQGARGGELFF. The CDR3 DNA reads TGTGCCAGTAGTTCCCGACAGGGGGCTCGGGGCGGGGAGCTGTTTTTT. This sequence joins TRBV19 and TRBJ2-2; 10 bases agree with TRBD1. CDR1 is LNHDA, CDR2 SQIVND, per germline (reference sequence). V shed 5 bases, J shed 7 bases, and the junction held 10 bases outside the gene matches. This CDR3 is 16 amino acids long.

The J gene is TRBJ2-7, the V gene TRBV29-1; TRBD2 is a possible D gene (6 bases). V was clipped by 5 bases and J by 3 bases, with 14 bases between them. The CDR3 contains 13 residues. Germline V CDR1 and CDR2: SQVTM, ANQGSEA. CDR3 coding DNA: TGCAGCGTTTATTTGGGACTTTACTACGAGCAGTACTTC. The encoded protein is CSVYLGLYYEQYF.

The chain carries TRBV11-2 and TRBJ2-3; D not certain. Germline values: CDR1 SGHAT, CDR2 FQNNGV. The CDR3 totals 12 residues. Trimming left V 6 bases short and J 4 bases short, with 8 bases between. The CDR3 loop reads CASRFGADTQYF. The CDR3 bases are TGTGCCAGCAGATTCGGCGCAGATACGCAGTATTTT. The full variable domain, its missing parts supplied by reference TRBV11-2 and TRBJ2-3, is EAGVAQSPRYKIIEKRQSVAFWCNPISGHATLYWYQQILGQGPKLLIQFQNNGVVDDSQLPKDRFSAERLKGVDSTLKIQPAKLEDSAVYLCASRFGADTQYFGPGTRLTVL.

The chain is built from TRBV30 and TRBJ2-4, with unresolved D. Looked up from germline, CDR1 is GTSNPN and CDR2 is SVGIG (reference sequence). The CDR3 sequence is 15 residues long. The germline V and J ends were trimmed by 2 bases and 5 bases, with 16 bases remaining between them. CDR3 sequence: CAWSLTFWLENIQYF. For the CDR3, the DNA is TGTGCCTGGAGTCTCACCTTTTGGCTCGAAAACATTCAGTACTTC.

The chain is built from TRBV5-1 and TRBJ2-2; maybe TRBD2 (5 bases). This CDR3 is 16 amino acids long. The germline V gene encodes CDR1 SGHRS and CDR2 YFSETQ. V lost 0 bases, J lost 4 bases, and 13 bases lay in between. CDR3 amino acids: CASSLVRAEVTGELFF. CDR3 DNA: TGCGCCAGCAGCTTGGTCCGAGCGGAAGTCACCGGGGAGCTGTTTTTT.

The chain uses TRBV9 and TRBJ2-7; either TRBD1 or TRBD2 may fit D (5 bases each). CDR3 length: 16 amino acids. V was trimmed by 4 bases and J by 2 bases, leaving 19 bases between them. Per the germline V gene, CDR1 is SGDLS and CDR2 is YYNGEE. In nucleotides, the CDR3 is TGTGCCAGCAGCAAAGAACTCCGGGACCCGACCTACGAGCAGTACTTC. Translating it yields CASSKELRDPTYEQYF.